The 25 T cell receptor beta chains below were found in one sample sequenced in a study of blood T cells in healthy people across ages. With a J-beta primer mix and a sample-barcoded 5' primer, a second PCR ran about 7 to 11 cycles. TCRdb analysed the 5' RACE reads with MiXCR anew, one entry per CDR3 protein. The sample yields about 640,000 distinct CDR3 sequences, approximately 50% seen once. Sample: blood. The receptors shown here come from a man in his sixties in good health.

This clonotype has a handful of counts. The genes are TRBV7-9 and TRBJ1-5; a possible D gene is TRBD1 (5 bases). This CDR3 region has 15 residues. CDR1 and CDR2 from the germline V gene are SEHNR and FQNEAQ (reference sequence). Trimming took 1 base from V and 4 from J, leaving 11 bases between them. The CDR3 is CASSLEGTANQPQHF. The CDR3 DNA follows: TGTGCCAGCAGCTTAGAAGGGACTGCAAATCAGCCCCAGCATTTT.

Of note for this clonotype: A much larger clone sits a single nucleotide away, making a read error possible. The genes are TRBV11-2 and TRBJ1-1; TRBD1 might be the D (6 bases). The length of the CDR3 is 15 residues. V lost 5 bases and J lost 0, with 13 bases in between. Per germline, CDR1 SGHAT and CDR2 FQNNGV. The CDR3 sequence is CASSPRGSVNTEAFF. Written as DNA, the CDR3 is TGTGCCAGCAGCCCAAGGGGGTCAGTGAACACTGAAGCTTTCTTT.

The chain employs TRBV28 and TRBJ2-3; TRBD2 aligns across 8 bases. CDR3 length equals 14 residues. In germline, CDR1 is MDHEN, CDR2 SYDVKM. The J segment lost 8 bases and the V segment lost 4 bases, leaving 8 bases of the junction unmatched. The CDR3 DNA reads TGTGCCAGCAGTTCCGTCGCGGGGGGTGGTACGCAGTATTTT. Its protein product is CASSSVAGGGTQYF.

The chain has TRBV12-3 or TRBV12-4 and TRBJ2-3; 9 bases fit TRBD2. This CDR3 contains 12 residues. With V trimmed by 8 bases and J by 7 bases, 4 bases remained unmatched. The CDR3 region has the DNA TGTGCCAGCCGCGGGGGGGTGAATACGCAGTATTTT. It encodes CASRGGVNTQYF.

J is TRBJ2-7 and V is TRBV10-3; 9 bases agree with TRBD2. The CDR3 totals 13 residues. The V segment lost 4 bases and the J segment 2 bases; nucleotides outside the gene matches: 0. Germline V lookup: CDR1 ENHRY, CDR2 SYGVKD. The CDR3 spells CAISGTSAYEQYF. The CDR3 DNA follows: TGTGCCATCAGTGGGACTAGCGCCTACGAGCAGTACTTC.

The chain uses TRBV6-5 and TRBJ2-3; no definite D call. The V end was cut by 6 bases, the J end by 5 bases, with 12 bases between. Per the germline V gene, CDR1 is MNHEY and CDR2 is SVGAGI. The CDR3 spans 13 residues. The CDR3 nucleotides are TGTGCCAGCAGCCCGACATACCAAGATACGCAGTATTTT. It yields the protein CASSPTYQDTQYF.

The rearrangement uses TRBV20-1 and TRBJ2-1, with D uncertain. The CDR3 spans 14 residues. Per germline, CDR1 DFQATT and CDR2 SNEGSKA (reference sequence). The germline V and J ends were trimmed by 6 bases and 4 bases, with 16 bases remaining between them. CDR3 sequence (DNA): TGCAGTGCGTCGAAGTTAGTACTTTACAATGAGCAGTTCTTC. Amino acids: CSASKLVLYNEQFF.

This rearrangement joins TRBV2 to TRBJ2-1, with D tentatively TRBD1 (6 bases). This CDR3 contains 11 residues. CDR1 SNHLY and CDR2 FYNNEI come from the germline V gene. Between the trimmed V and J ends, which lost 7 bases and 8 bases, there was a span of 9 bases. The CDR3 is CASTGGYEQFF. Here the CDR3 DNA reads TGTGCCAGCACTGGGGGCTATGAGCAGTTCTTC.

The chain links TRBV3-1 to TRBJ2-5; TRBD2 aligns across 9 bases. Germline assignment: CDR1 LGHDT and CDR2 YNNKEL (reference sequence). V shed 8 bases and J 1 base; nucleotides not matched to a gene: 8. The CDR3 consists of 15 residues. The CDR3 region is CASGKKRGVQETQYF. Here the CDR3 DNA reads TGTGCCAGCGGGAAAAAGCGGGGGGTCCAAGAGACCCAGTACTTC.

The rearrangement links TRBV20-1 to TRBJ1-2; no reliable D call. V was cut by 6 bases and J by 5 bases, with 13 bases left in between. Per germline, CDR1 DFQATT and CDR2 SNEGSKA (reference sequence). The CDR3 contains 12 residues. CDR3 sequence reads: CSADGPGYGYTF. CDR3 in DNA: TGCAGTGCCGACGGACCGGGGTATGGCTACACCTTC.

The chain is built from TRBV12-3 or TRBV12-4 and TRBJ2-1; 8 nucleotides line up with TRBD2. V trimming: 6 bases; J trimming: 7 bases; junction bases outside the gene matches: 11. CDR3 size: 15 residues. The CDR3 region is CASSTSGGVWNEQFF. The DNA of the CDR3 is TGTGCCAGCAGCACCAGCGGGGGAGTCTGGAATGAGCAGTTCTTC.

The rearrangement uses TRBV2 and TRBJ2-7; TRBD1 aligns across 7 bases. CDR1 SNHLY and CDR2 FYNNEI come from the germline V gene. This CDR3 comprises 14 residues. V lost 2 bases to trimming and J lost 3 bases; unmatched junction nucleotides: 4. The CDR3 loop is CASSELAGGYEQYF. CDR3 in DNA: TGTGCCAGCAGTGAATTGGCAGGGGGCTACGAGCAGTACTTC.

This chain uses TRBV3-1 with TRBJ2-1; 7 bases agree with TRBD2. CDR1 LGHDT and CDR2 YNNKEL come from the germline V gene (reference sequence). CDR3 length: 14 amino acids. The V segment lost 0 bases and the J segment 9 bases; nucleotides outside the gene matches: 5. CDR3 nucleotide sequence: TGTGCCAGCAGCCAAGATGTAGCGGGTAGTGAGCAGTTCTTC. Protein product: CASSQDVAGSEQFF.

This chain joins TRBV6-1 and TRBJ2-1; weak D call: TRBD1 (5 bases). V was trimmed by 1 base and J by 2 bases, leaving 6 bases between them. Germline assignment: CDR1 MNHNS and CDR2 SASEGT. The CDR3 loop spans 14 amino acids. The CDR3 spells CASSEGGPYNEQFF. The CDR3 DNA follows: TGTGCCAGCAGTGAAGGGGGCCCCTACAATGAGCAGTTCTTC.

The chain joins TRBV10-3 to TRBJ2-2; TRBD1 matches at 11 bases. Trimming took 6 bases from V and 5 from J; bases not matched to a gene: 2. This CDR3 contains 14 residues. Germline V gene lookup returns CDR1 ENHRY and CDR2 SYGVKD. CDR3 DNA sequence: TGTGCCATCAGGGGGACAGGGGGAACCGGGGAGCTGTTTTTT. Translating it yields CAIRGTGGTGELFF.

The genes are TRBV10-3 and TRBJ2-3; 9 bases are shared with TRBD2. Germline lookup yields CDR1 ENHRY and CDR2 SYGVKD. The CDR3 has 15 residues. The V gene end was trimmed by 9 bases and the J gene end by 3 bases; junction bases not matched to a gene: 10. This chain's CDR3 is CAIKAVAGVTDTQYF. For the CDR3, the DNA is TGTGCCATAAAAGCGGTAGCGGGGGTAACAGATACGCAGTATTTT.

The J gene is TRBJ2-3, the V gene TRBV20-1; D tentatively reads TRBD1 or TRBD2 (5 bases each). The CDR3 loop spans 14 amino acids. Germline loops: CDR1 DFQATT, CDR2 SNEGSKA (reference sequence). Trimming took off 5 bases at V and 4 bases at J, with 16 bases between the two ends. In DNA, the CDR3 is TGCAGTGCTTTTCTACCCCTGGGGGCAGATACGCAGTATTTT. It specifies CSAFLPLGADTQYF.

The V gene is TRBV7-8, the J gene TRBJ2-3; D may match TRBD1 or TRBD2 (5 bases each). Trimming pared 1 base from V and 0 bases from J, leaving 14 bases between. CDR1 SGHVS and CDR2 FQNEAQ come from the germline V gene. The CDR3 has 17 amino acids. The CDR3 DNA sequence: TGTGCCAGCAGCTTAGGAGTGGCCGGGGCCAGCACAGATACGCAGTATTTT. This encodes CASSLGVAGASTDTQYF.

The chain links TRBV2 to TRBJ1-1; D uncertain. Germline loops: CDR1 SNHLY, CDR2 FYNNEI. V lost 5 bases, J lost 4 bases, and 17 bases lay in between. The CDR3 contains 15 residues. The CDR3 DNA reads as TGTGCCAGCAGTACACCCCGGGAAACCTCCACTGAAGCTTTCTTT. This codes for CASSTPRETSTEAFF.

V gene TRBV18 combines with J gene TRBJ2-1, with 8 bases identical to TRBD2. CDR1 is KGHSH, CDR2 LQKENI, per germline. The V segment lost 3 bases and the J segment 7 bases; nucleotides outside the gene matches: 8. The CDR3 contains 15 residues. As DNA, the CDR3 is TGTGCCAGCTCACCGGGTAGCGGGGCCTTTAATGAGCAGTTCTTC. This sequence encodes CASSPGSGAFNEQFF.

The rearrangement uses TRBV29-1 and TRBJ2-1, with a tentative D call TRBD2 (5 bases). Trimming took 6 bases from V and 3 from J, leaving 6 bases between them. There are 11 residues in the CDR3. Germline V CDR1 and CDR2: SQVTM, ANQGSEA. Written as DNA, the CDR3 is TGCAGCGTGAGGGACTACAATGAGCAGTTCTTC. Translated: CSVRDYNEQFF.

The chain is built from TRBV9 and TRBJ1-6; D is unresolved. This CDR3 contains 14 residues. The germline CDR1 and CDR2 sequences are SGDLS and YYNGEE. Trimming stripped 4 bases from V and 8 bases from J, with 13 bases between. The CDR3 sequence: CASSPQVGDSPLHF. In DNA form, the CDR3 reads TGTGCCAGCAGCCCCCAGGTCGGTGATTCACCCCTCCACTTT.

V and J are TRBV20-1 and TRBJ2-1, with 8 bases matching TRBD2. The CDR3 totals 17 residues. After removal of 4 bases from V and 5 bases from J, the junction contained 16 bases not matched to a gene. The V gene's germline CDR1 is DFQATT and CDR2 SNEGSKA (reference sequence). The CDR3 sequence: CSAKGGRGASWDNEQFF. CDR3 nucleotide sequence: TGCAGTGCTAAAGGGGGGCGGGGGGCCTCCTGGGACAATGAGCAGTTCTTC.

The CDR3 region has the DNA TGTGCCAGCAGCGCCCCCGGGACAGGGGTTTTGAACGAGCAGTACTTC. It translates to CASSAPGTGVLNEQYF. This rearrangement joins TRBV7-9 to TRBJ2-7, with TRBD1 identical over 10 bases. Per germline, CDR1 SEHNR and CDR2 FQNEAQ (reference sequence). Trimming at V came to 5 bases and at J to 5 bases, leaving 12 bases not matched to a gene. The CDR3 runs 16 residues.

The rearrangement joins TRBV6-6 to TRBJ1-6; TRBD1 might be the D (5 bases). Germline CDR1 is MNHNY and CDR2 is SVGAGI (reference sequence). Trimming removed 2 bases at V and 2 bases at J, with 7 bases between. CDR3 size: 15 residues. The CDR3 sequence: CASSYRGPYNSPLHF. CDR3 in DNA: TGTGCCAGCAGTTACAGGGGACCCTATAATTCACCCCTCCACTTT.